This T cell receptor (beta chain) was sequenced for a study of identical twins. This clonotype was detected only a few times. Its antigen is not identified. Via MiXCR, TCRdb re-called the 5' RACE reads, giving one row per CDR3 protein. The sample lists about 890,000 distinct CDR3 sequences, 9% to 15% seen once, with under 2% in the top ten. Study-wide results and caveats: Out-of-frame alpha sequences common to twins were enriched for low generation probability. Out-of-frame TCR alpha sharing in monozygotic twins exceeded recombination model predictions.

Between the trimmed V and J ends, which lost 1 base and 2 bases, there was a span of 7 bases. This CDR3 is built from 13 residues. Germline CDR1 reads DFQATT; CDR2 reads SNEGSKA (reference sequence). These data are also associated with another study on yellow fever vaccine responses in identical twins.

Sequencing input: PBMCs. V gene TRBV20-1 combines with J gene TRBJ2-3, with D perhaps matching TRBD2 (6 bases). The TCR sequence derives from a young woman in good health. The CDR3 loop is CSARVGLTDTQYF. The CDR3 DNA reads TGCAGTGCTAGAGTGGGACTCACAGATACGCAGTATTTT.